This T cell receptor beta chain comes out of a study of neurological immune-mediated disorders. TCRdb ran MiXCR on the 5' RACE reads and lists one entry per CDR3 protein. The sample yields approximately 51,000 distinct CDR3 sequences, approximately 3.5% seen once. The CDR3 contains 13 residues. The V and J ends lost 3 bases and 2 bases respectively, with 8 bases between them. Germline CDR1 and CDR2: SGDLS and YYNGEE. There are many counts of this clonotype. The receptor was isolated from a man aged 40-49 years with multiple sclerosis. The chain uses TRBV9 and TRBJ1-1, with D maybe TRBD1 (5 bases). The source material was PBMCs. CDR3 in amino acids: CASSGRANTEAFF. Here the CDR3 DNA reads TGTGCCAGCAGCGGCAGGGCTAACACTGAAGCTTTCTTT.